Detailed here is one T cell receptor (beta chain). The record originates from a study of CD8 T cells in Susac syndrome. Control patients had untreated stable or active relapsing-remitting multiple sclerosis by revised McDonald criteria. TEMRA cells were FACS-enriched, while CD8+ and CD4+ T cells were negatively isolated. An amount of RNA that ranged from roughly 0.5 to 1 ug was reverse transcribed with random hexamers. With immunoSEQ multiplex PCR, TCR beta CDR3 was amplified across 54 Vbeta and 13 Jbeta. MiXCR, run by TCRdb on the immunoSEQ multiplex PCR reads, gives a single entry per CDR3 protein. The sample has hundreds of thousands of distinct CDR3 sequences, more than 75% seen once. Sequencing was done on a sample of CD8+ T cells from PBMCs. This TCR derives from a human donor with multiple sclerosis.

The CDR3 protein is CASSLGLNGEQYF. In DNA form, the CDR3 reads TGTGCCAGCAGCCTCGGGCTCAACGGCGAGCAGTACTTC. This sequence joins TRBV7-3 and TRBJ2-7; D uncertain. Between the trimmed V and J ends, which lost 5 bases and 6 bases, there was a span of 14 bases. The CDR3 length is 13 residues. In germline, CDR1 is SGHTA, CDR2 FQGTGA.